Below are 2 T cell receptor beta chains sequenced from a single sample in a study of glioma-infiltrating T cells. The iRepertoire nested amplicon-rescue multiplex PCR amplified TCR alpha and beta CDR3s from RNA. TCRdb re-derived calls from the multiplex PCR reads in MiXCR, one entry per CDR3 protein. Seen here are approximately 190,000 distinct CDR3 sequences, around 30% observed once, and the top ten hold 20%. What was sequenced was glioma tissue, nonneoplastic brain tissue, or PBMCs (not recorded which). The receptors stem from a human donor with low-grade glioma or glioblastoma, undergoing nonglioma brain surgery, or in good health (not recorded which).

In its sample, this clonotype was seen many times. V is TRBV14 and J is TRBJ1-5, with D hard to call. CDR3 length: 13 amino acids. The V end was cut by 1 base, the J end by 4 bases, with 5 bases between. CDR1 and CDR2 from the germline V gene are SGHDN and FVKESK. In DNA form, the CDR3 reads TGTGCCAGCAGCCAAGCGGAAAATCAGCCCCAGCATTTT. This translates into CASSQAENQPQHF.

In its sample, this clonotype was seen many times. The J gene is TRBJ2-1, the V gene TRBV5-4; TRBD2 matches 7 bases. CDR1 is SGHNT and CDR2 is YYREEE in the germline V gene (reference sequence). The V segment lost 4 bases and the J segment 7 bases; nucleotides outside the gene matches: 8. CDR3 length: 14 residues. The CDR3 loop reads CASSTRLAGNEQFF. In DNA form, the CDR3 reads TGTGCCAGCAGCACCCGACTAGCCGGGAATGAGCAGTTCTTC. Full variable domain (missing parts from reference TRBV5-4 and TRBJ2-1): ETGVTQSPTHLIKTRGQQVTLRCSSQSGHNTVSWYQQALGQGPQFIFQYYREEENGRGNFPPRFSGLQFPNYSSELNVNALELDDSALYLCASSTRLAGNEQFFGPGTRLTVL.